The clone carrying this T cell receptor beta chain has just one count. This sample is part of a study of blood T cell repertoires in COVID-19. Turning to the study itself: From the United States, Italy and Spain came samples of acute and convalescent COVID-19.

In the original workflow: The assay estimated nucleated cells by amplifying reference gene primers. Here immunoSEQ multiplex PCR was the method, and the copy in TCRdb shows in-frame clones only, minus some. V, J and clone size were drawn from that table, and D and trimming were deduced from the DNA. Among fewer than 100,000 clones, 87% were seen once, and the ten largest hold roughly 5%. V trimming: 0 bases; J trimming: 1 base; junction bases outside the gene matches: 5. The CDR3 contains 17 residues. Germline values: CDR1 SGHRS, CDR2 YFSETQ. The chain links TRBV5-1 to TRBJ1-1; 11 bases are shared with TRBD1. This receptor was taken from a woman aged 80 or over with acute or convalescent COVID-19. Sequenced: peripheral blood. CDR3: CASSLAGTGGKNTEAFF. DNA for the CDR3: TGCGCCAGCAGCTTGGCCGGGACAGGGGGAAAGAACACTGAAGCTTTCTTT.